This T cell receptor (beta chain) is from a study of shared clonotypes between healthy human individuals. Assay: immunoSEQ multiplex PCR; the TCRdb copy retains only in-frame clones and omits some. Of about a million clones in the sample, approximately 77% are singletons; the top ten hold 0.85% to 1%. Points on this clone: This may come from a read error, since a much larger clone is one base off. The CDR3 carries no conserved terminal phenylalanine or tryptophan, so it likely arises from a read error.

Looked up from germline, CDR1 is GTSNPN and CDR2 is SVGIG (reference sequence). The V and J ends lost 0 bases and 5 bases respectively, with 10 bases between them. The CDR3 extends over 13 amino acids. Sequenced: memory CD4+ T cells from PBMCs. Subset: CD45RA-negative fraction. The receptor's source is a man between 18 and 35 years old in good health. Some clones in this sample may be carry-over from other donors' samples. This chain links TRBV30 with TRBJ1-2; D possibly corresponds to TRBD1 (5 bases). The DNA for the CDR3 is TGTGCCTGGAGTGTACAGGCGGAGTATGGCTACACCCTC. It encodes CAWSVQAEYGYTL.